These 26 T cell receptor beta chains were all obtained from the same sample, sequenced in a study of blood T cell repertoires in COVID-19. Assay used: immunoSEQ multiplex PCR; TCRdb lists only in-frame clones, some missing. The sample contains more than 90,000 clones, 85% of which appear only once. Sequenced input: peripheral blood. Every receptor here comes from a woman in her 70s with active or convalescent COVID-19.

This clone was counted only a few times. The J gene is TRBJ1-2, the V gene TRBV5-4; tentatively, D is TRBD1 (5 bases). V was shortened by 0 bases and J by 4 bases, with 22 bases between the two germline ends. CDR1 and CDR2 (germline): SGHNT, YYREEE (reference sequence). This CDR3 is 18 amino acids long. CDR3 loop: CASSLGGVGPTLGYGYTF. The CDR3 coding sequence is TGTGCCAGCAGCTTGGGGGGCGTGGGGCCCACTCTGGGCTATGGCTACACCTTC.

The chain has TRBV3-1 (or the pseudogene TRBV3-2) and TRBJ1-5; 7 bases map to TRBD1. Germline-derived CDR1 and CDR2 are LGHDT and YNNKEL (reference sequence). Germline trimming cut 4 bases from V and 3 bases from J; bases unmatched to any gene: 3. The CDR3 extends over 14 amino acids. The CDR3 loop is CASSLTGNNQPQHF. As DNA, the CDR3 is TGTGCCAGCAGCCTGACAGGGAACAATCAGCCCCAGCATTTT.

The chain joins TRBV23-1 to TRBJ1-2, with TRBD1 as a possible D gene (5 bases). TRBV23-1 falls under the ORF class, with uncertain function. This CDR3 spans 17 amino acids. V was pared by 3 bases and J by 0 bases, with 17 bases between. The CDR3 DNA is TGCGCCAGCAGTCAGGGCGTCGGGAGGGGAACTAACTATGGCTACACCTTC. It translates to CASSQGVGRGTNYGYTF.

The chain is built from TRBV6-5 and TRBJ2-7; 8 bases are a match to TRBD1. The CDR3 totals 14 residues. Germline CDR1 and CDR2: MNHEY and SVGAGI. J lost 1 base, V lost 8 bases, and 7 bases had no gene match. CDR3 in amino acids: CASQSDRASYEQYF. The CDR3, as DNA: TGTGCCAGCCAATCGGACAGGGCTTCCTACGAGCAGTACTTC.

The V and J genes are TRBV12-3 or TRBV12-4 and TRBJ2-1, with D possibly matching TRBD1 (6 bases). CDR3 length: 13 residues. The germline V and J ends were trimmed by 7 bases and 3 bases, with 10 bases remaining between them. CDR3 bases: TGTGCCAGCAAAGGGGGTAGCTACAATGAGCAGTTCTTC. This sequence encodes CASKGGSYNEQFF.

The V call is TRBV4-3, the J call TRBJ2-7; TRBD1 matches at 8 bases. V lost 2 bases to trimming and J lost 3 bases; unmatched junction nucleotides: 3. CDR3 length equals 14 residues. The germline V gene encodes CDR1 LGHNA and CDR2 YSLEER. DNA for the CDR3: TGCGCCAGCAGCCAACGGACAGGGAACTACGAGCAGTACTTC. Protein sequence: CASSQRTGNYEQYF.

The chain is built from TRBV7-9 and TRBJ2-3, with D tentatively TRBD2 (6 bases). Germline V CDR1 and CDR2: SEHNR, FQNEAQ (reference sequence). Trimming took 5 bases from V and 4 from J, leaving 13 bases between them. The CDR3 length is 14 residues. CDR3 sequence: CASSDATRADTQYF. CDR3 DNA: TGTGCCAGCAGCGACGCGACTAGGGCAGATACGCAGTATTTT.

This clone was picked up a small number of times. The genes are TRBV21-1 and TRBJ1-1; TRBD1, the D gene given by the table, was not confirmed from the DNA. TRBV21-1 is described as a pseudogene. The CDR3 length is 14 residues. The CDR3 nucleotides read TGTGCCAGCAGCAAAGTAACAGGGCGGACTGAAGCTTTCTTT. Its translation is CASSKVTGRTEAFF.

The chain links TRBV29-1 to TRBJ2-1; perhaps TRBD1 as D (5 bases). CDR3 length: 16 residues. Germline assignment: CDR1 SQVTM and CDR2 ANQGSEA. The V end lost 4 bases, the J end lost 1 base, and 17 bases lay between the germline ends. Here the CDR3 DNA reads TGCAGCGTTGTATTATCCGGCAGGGTGTCCTACAATGAGCAGTTCTTC. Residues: CSVVLSGRVSYNEQFF.

The CDR3 DNA reads as TGCAGCGTCGGAGGACAGGGTGGAACTGAAAAACTGTTTTTT. Translated: CSVGGQGGTEKLFF. V and J are TRBV29-1 and TRBJ1-4; 8 nucleotides line up with TRBD1. The CDR3 has 14 residues. Germline CDR1 SQVTM, CDR2 ANQGSEA. Trimming removed 6 bases from V and 7 bases from J; junction bases left unmatched: 10. The full variable domain, with the rest looked up from reference TRBV29-1 and TRBJ1-4, is SAVISQKPSRDICQRGTSLTIQCQVDSQVTMMFWYRQQPGQSLTLIATANQGSEATYESGFVIDKFPISRPNLTFSTLTVSNMSPEDSSIYLCSVGGQGGTEKLFFGSGTQLSVL.

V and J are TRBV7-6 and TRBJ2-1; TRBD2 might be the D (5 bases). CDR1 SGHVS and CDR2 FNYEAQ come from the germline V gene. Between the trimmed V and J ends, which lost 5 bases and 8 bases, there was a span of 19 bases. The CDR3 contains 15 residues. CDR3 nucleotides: TGTGCCAGCAGCCCGCATGCGGGTGAGAATCATGAGCAGTTCTTC. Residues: CASSPHAGENHEQFF. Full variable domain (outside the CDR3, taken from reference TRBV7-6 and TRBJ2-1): GAGVSQSPRYKVTKRGQDVALRCDPISGHVSLYWYRQALGQGPEFLTYFNYEAQQDKSGLPNDRFSAERPEGSISTLTIQRTEQRDSAMYRCASSPHAGENHEQFFGPGTRLTVL.

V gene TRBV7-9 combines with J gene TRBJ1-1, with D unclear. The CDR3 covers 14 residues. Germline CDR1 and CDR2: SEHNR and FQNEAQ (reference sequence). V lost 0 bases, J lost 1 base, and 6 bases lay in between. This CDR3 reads CASSLASWNTEAFF. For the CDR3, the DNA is TGTGCCAGCAGCTTAGCGTCGTGGAACACTGAAGCTTTCTTT. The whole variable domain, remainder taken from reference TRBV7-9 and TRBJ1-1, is DTGVSQNPRHKITKRGQNVTFRCDPISEHNRLYWYRQTLGQGPEFLTYFQNEAQLEKSRLLSDRFSAERPKGSFSTLEIQRTEQGDSAMYLCASSLASWNTEAFFGQGTRLTVV.

CDR3 coding DNA: TGTGCCAGCAGCCACCCGGGACAGTTGAAACATAACTATGGCTACACCTTC. This gives the protein CASSHPGQLKHNYGYTF. The chain links TRBV3-1 (or the pseudogene TRBV3-2) to TRBJ1-2; 7 nucleotides align to TRBD1. This CDR3 is built from 17 residues. The V and J ends lost 3 bases and 1 base, in that order; junction bases with no gene match: 11. CDR1 is LGHDT and CDR2 is YNNKEL in the germline V gene (reference sequence).

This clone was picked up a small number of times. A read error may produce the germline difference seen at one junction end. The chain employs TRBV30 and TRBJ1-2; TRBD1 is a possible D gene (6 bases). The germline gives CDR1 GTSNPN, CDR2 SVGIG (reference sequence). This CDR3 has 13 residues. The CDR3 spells CAWRTGSNNGYTF. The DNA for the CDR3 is TGTGCCTGGAGAACAGGGAGTAACAATGGCTACACCTTC. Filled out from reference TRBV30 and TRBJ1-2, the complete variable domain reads SQTIHQWPATLVQPVGSPLSLECTVEGTSNPNLYWYRQAAGRGLQLLFYSVGIGQISSEVPQNLSASRPQDRQFILSSKKLLLSDSGFYLCAWRTGSNNGYTFGSGTRLTVV.

The CDR3 spells CASSPTESRDRNSNQPQHF. The CDR3 DNA reads as TGTGCCAGCAGCCCTACGGAATCCAGGGACAGAAATAGCAATCAGCCCCAGCATTTT. This chain joins TRBV21-1 and TRBJ1-5; the table calls TRBD1, which could not be checked here. TRBV21-1 constitutes a pseudogene. CDR3 length: 19 residues.

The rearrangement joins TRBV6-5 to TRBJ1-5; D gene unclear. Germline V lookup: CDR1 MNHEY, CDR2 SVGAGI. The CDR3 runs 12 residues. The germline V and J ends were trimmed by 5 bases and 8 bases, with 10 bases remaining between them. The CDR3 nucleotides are TGTGCCAGCAGTCGAAGACGGGAGCCCCAGCATTTT. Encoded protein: CASSRRREPQHF.

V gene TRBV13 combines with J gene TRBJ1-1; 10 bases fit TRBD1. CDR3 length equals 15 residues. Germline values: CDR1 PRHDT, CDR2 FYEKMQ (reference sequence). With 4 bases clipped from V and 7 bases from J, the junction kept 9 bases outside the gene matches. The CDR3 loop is CASSSRQGAFHEAFF. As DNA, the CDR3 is TGTGCCAGCAGCTCTCGACAGGGGGCGTTTCATGAAGCTTTCTTT.

CDR3 sequence: CASSLRDSRYNEQFF. DNA of the CDR3: TGTGCCAGCAGTCTCCGGGACAGCAGATACAATGAGCAGTTCTTC. J is TRBJ2-1 and V is TRBV28; 7 bases line up with TRBD1. Germline V gives CDR1 MDHEN, CDR2 SYDVKM. There are 15 residues in the CDR3. V gave up 5 bases and J gave up 4 bases; unmatched junction bases: 8.

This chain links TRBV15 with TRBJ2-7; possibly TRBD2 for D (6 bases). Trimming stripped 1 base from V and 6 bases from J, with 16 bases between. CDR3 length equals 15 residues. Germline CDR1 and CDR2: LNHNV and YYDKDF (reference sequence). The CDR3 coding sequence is TGTGCCACCAGCAGAGGAGGCGGGACCCCCTCCGAGCAGTACTTC. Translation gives CATSRGGGTPSEQYF. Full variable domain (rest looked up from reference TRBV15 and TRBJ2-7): DAMVIQNPRYQVTQFGKPVTLSCSQTLNHNVMYWYQQKSSQAPKLLFHYYDKDFNNEADTPDNFQSRRPNTSFCFLDIRSPGLGDTAMYLCATSRGGGTPSEQYFGPGTRLTVT.

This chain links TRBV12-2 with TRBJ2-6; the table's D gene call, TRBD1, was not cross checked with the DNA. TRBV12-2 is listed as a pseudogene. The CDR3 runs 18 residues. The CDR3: CASRRFAVTSSGANVLTF. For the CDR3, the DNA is TGTGCAAGTCGCAGGTTTGCCGTGACATCCTCTGGGGCCAACGTCCTGACTTTC.

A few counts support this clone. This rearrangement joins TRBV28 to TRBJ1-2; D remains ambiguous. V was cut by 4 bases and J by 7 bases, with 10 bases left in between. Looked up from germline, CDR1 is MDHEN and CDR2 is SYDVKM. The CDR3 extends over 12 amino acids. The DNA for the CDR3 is TGTGCCAGCAGTTCCGAGGATCGTGGCTACACCTTC. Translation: CASSSEDRGYTF.

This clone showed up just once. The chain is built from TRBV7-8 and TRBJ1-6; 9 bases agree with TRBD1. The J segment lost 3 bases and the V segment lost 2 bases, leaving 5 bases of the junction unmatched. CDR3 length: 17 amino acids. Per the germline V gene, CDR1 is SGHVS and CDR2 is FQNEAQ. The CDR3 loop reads CASSLMGTGNYNSPLHF. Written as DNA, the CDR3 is TGTGCCAGCAGCTTAATGGGGACAGGGAACTATAATTCACCCCTCCACTTT.

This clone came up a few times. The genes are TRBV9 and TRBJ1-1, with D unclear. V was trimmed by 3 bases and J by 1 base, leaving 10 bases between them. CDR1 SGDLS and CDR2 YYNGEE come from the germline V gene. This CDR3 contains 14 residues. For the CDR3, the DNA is TGTGCCAGCAGCGACCCACGGGGGAACACTGAAGCTTTCTTT. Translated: CASSDPRGNTEAFF.

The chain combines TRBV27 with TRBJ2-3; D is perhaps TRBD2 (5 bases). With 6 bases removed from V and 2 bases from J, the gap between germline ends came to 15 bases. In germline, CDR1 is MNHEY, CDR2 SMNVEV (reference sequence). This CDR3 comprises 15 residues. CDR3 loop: CASRRVVTDTDTQYF. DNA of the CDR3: TGTGCCAGCAGGAGGGTCGTCACAGACACAGATACGCAGTATTTT.

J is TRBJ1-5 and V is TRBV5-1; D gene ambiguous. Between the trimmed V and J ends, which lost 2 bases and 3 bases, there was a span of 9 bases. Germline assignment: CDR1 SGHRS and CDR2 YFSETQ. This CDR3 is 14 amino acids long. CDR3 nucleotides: TGCGCCAGCAGCTTCGGTGAGTTCAATCAGCCCCAGCATTTT. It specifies CASSFGEFNQPQHF. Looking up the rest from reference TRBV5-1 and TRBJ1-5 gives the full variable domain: KAGVTQTPRYLIKTRGQQVTLSCSPISGHRSVSWYQQTPGQGLQFLFEYFSETQRNKGNFPGRFSGRQFSNSRSEMNVSTLELGDSALYLCASSFGEFNQPQHFGDGTRLSIL.

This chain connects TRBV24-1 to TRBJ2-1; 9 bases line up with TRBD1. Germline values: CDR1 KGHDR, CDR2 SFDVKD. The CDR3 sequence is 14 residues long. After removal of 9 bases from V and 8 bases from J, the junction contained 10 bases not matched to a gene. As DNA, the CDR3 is TGTGCCACCTCCCGCGGGACAGGGATGTATGAGCAGTTCTTC. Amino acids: CATSRGTGMYEQFF.